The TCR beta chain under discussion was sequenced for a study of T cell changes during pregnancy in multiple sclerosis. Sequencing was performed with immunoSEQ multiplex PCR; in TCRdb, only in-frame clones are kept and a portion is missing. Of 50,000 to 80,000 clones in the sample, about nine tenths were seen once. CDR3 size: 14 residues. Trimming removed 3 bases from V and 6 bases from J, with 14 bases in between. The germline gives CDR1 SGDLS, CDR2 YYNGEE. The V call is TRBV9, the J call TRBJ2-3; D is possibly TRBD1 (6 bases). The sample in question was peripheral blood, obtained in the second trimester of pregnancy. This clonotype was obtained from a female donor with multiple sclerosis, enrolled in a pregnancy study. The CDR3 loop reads CASSGGQAPDTQYF. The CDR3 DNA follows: TGTGCCAGCAGCGGGGGACAAGCCCCTGATACGCAGTATTTT.